This T cell receptor beta chain came from a study of shared clonotypes between healthy human individuals. For the study at large: The study enrolled a couple of women and a few men aged 18 to 49.

As for this clone: The target antigen is unknown.

V was clipped by 5 bases and J by 4 bases; unmatched bases: 9. Germline V gives CDR1 GTSNPN, CDR2 SVGIG (reference sequence). The CDR3 length is 15 residues. The data were produced by immunoSEQ multiplex PCR, yet TCRdb's version contains in-frame clones alone and is incomplete. The sample records millions of clones, around nine tenths being singletons. Study-wide results and limits: An expected dependence of interdonor clonotype sharing on sequencing depth was noted.

The study drew its donors from healthy HIV-negative adults without recent acute infections or vaccinations. Naive CD4+ cells were CD45RA-selected; the remaining cells were memory. The specimen was naive CD4+ T cells sorted from blood. Subset defined: CD45RA+ positively selected. V usage is TRBV30 and J usage is TRBJ2-5, with 11 bases aligning to TRBD1. The receptor's source is a man aged 18 to 29 in good health. This CDR3 reads CAWGGTGGPPETQYF. CDR3 bases: TGTGCCTGGGGTGGGACAGGGGGTCCCCCAGAGACCCAGTACTTC.